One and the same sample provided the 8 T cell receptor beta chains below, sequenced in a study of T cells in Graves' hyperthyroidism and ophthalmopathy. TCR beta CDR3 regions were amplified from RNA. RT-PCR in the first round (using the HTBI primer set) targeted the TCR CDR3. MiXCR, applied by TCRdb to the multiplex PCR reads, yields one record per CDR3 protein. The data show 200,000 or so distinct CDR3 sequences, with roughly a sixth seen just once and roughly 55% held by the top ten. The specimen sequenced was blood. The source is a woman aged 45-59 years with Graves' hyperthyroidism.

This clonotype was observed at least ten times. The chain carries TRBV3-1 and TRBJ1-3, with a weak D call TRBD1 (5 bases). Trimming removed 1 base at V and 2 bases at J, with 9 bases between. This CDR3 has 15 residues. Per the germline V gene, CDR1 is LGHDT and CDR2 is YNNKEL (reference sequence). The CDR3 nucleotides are TGTGCCAGCAGCCAAGGACAGATTCCTGGAAACACCATATATTTT. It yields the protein CASSQGQIPGNTIYF. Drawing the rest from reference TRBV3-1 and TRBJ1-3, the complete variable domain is DTAVSQTPKYLVTQMGNDKSIKCEQNLGHDTMYWYKQDSKKFLKIMFSYNNKELIINETVPNRFSPKSPDKAHLNLHINSLELGDSAVYFCASSQGQIPGNTIYFGEGSWLTVV.

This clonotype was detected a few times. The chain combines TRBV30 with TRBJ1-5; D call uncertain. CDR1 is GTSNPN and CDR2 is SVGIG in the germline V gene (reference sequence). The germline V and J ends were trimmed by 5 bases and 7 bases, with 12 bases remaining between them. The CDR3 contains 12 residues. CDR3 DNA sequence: TGTGCCTGGGACACACAAGACCAGCCCCAGCATTTT. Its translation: CAWDTQDQPQHF.

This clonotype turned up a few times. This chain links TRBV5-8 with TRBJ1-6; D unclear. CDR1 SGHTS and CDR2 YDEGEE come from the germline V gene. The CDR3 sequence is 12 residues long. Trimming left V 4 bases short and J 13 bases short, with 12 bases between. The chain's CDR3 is CASSATPSPLHF. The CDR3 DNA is TGTGCCAGCAGCGCGACACCTTCCCCCCTCCACTTT.

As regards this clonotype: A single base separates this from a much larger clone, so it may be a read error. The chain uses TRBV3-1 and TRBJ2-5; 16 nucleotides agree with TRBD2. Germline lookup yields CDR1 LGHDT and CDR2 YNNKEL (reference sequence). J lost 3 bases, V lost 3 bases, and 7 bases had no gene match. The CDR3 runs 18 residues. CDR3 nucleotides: TGTGCCAGCAGCCAGGGGACTAGCGGGAGGGTCTTTGAAGAGACCCAGTACTTC. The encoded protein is CASSQGTSGRVFEETQYF.

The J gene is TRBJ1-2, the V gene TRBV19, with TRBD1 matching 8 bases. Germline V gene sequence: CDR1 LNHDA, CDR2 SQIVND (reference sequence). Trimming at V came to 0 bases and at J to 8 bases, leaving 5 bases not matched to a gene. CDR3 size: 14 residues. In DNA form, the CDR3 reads TGTGCCAGTAGTATAGATGCAGGGGGCTTAGGCTACACCTTC. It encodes CASSIDAGGLGYTF. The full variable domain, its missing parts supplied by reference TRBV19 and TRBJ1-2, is DGGITQSPKYLFRKEGQNVTLSCEQNLNHDAMYWYRQDPGQGLRLIYYSQIVNDFQKGDIAEGYSVSREKKESFPLTVTSAQKNPTAFYLCASSIDAGGLGYTFGSGTRLTVV.

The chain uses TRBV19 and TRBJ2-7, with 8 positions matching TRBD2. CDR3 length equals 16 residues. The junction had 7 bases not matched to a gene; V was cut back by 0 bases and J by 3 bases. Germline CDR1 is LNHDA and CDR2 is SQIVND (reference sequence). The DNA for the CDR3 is TGTGCCAGTAGTATAGATCGTGGCGGGGGGCTCTACGAGCAGTACTTC. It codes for CASSIDRGGGLYEQYF.

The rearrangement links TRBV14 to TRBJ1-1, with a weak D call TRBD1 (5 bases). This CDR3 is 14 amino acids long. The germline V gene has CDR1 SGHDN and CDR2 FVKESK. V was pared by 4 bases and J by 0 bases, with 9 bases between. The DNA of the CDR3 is TGTGCCAGCAGCCTGGGACTCTTGAACACTGAAGCTTTCTTT. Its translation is CASSLGLLNTEAFF.

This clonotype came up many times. The CDR3 region has the DNA TGTGCCAGCAGTCCTACTAGCTACGAGCAGTACTTC. Residues: CASSPTSYEQYF. The chain is built from TRBV6-1 and TRBJ2-7; a weak D match, TRBD2 (5 bases). The CDR3 is 12 amino acids. The V end was cut by 5 bases, the J end by 3 bases, with 8 bases between. CDR1 MNHNS and CDR2 SASEGT come from the germline V gene.